This T cell receptor (beta chain) is from a study of blood T cells in healthy people across ages. The count of this clonotype is one. Antigen specificity is unknown. Study findings and constraints: Percentage of naive T cells showed a strong correlation with TCR beta diversity.

Trimming stripped 0 bases from V and 3 bases from J, with 10 bases between. The CDR3 is 15 amino acids. Germline V gene sequence: CDR1 SGHRS, CDR2 YFSETQ. Combining a sample-barcoded 5' primer with a J-beta primer mix, a second PCR ran for roughly 7 to 12 cycles. TCRdb passed the 5' RACE reads through MiXCR, listing each CDR3 protein once. There are around 1,000,000 distinct CDR3 sequences in the sample; approximately 25% occur only once, and approximately 0.7% lies in the top ten. The data were also submitted as part of a second study, on T cells of mothers and their children. Turning to that study: Overlap in related mother-child pairs always slightly exceeded unrelated pairs, never significantly.

This chain uses TRBV5-1 with TRBJ1-5; no clear D. The source of this sequence is a girl aged 2-15 years in good health. The sequencing sample was made of blood. CDR3: CASSLEAGLNQPQHF. Written as DNA, the CDR3 is TGCGCCAGCAGCTTGGAGGCAGGCCTCAATCAGCCCCAGCATTTT. Combining the CDR3 with reference TRBV5-1 and TRBJ1-5 gives the whole variable domain KAGVTQTPRYLIKTRGQQVTLSCSPISGHRSVSWYQQTPGQGLQFLFEYFSETQRNKGNFPGRFSGRQFSNSRSEMNVSTLELGDSALYLCASSLEAGLNQPQHFGDGTRLSIL.